A selection of T cell receptor beta chains follows, all from one sample in a study of T cell responses to AZD1222 COVID-19 vaccine. Repertoires were generated with immunoSEQ multiplex PCR, while TCRdb's copy carries only in-frame clones and drops some. Of around 130,000 clones in the sample, 86% are singletons; the top ten hold around 12%. Sequencing used peripheral blood, obtained on day 0 of AZD1222 vaccination. These receptors all come from an adult in good health. Both conserved end residues are part of each CDR3. The D gene is left open where the match is weak. Clone size is given for some rows only: seen once, a few or many times, or a class if the clone is expanded.

v_gene,d_gene,abundance,j_gene,CDR3aa,CDR3nt
TRBV7-2,TRBD2,.,TRBJ2-5,CASSYGTSGSLGETQYF,TGTGCCAGCAGCTATGGGACTAGCGGGAGCCTCGGGGAGACCCAGTACTTC
TRBV3-1/TRBV3-2,.,.,TRBJ1-5,CASSPRGINQPQHF,TGTGCCAGCAGCCCCAGGGGCATCAATCAGCCCCAGCATTTT
TRBV4-1,.,.,TRBJ2-7,CASSQVKGEYEQYF,TGCGCCAGCAGCCAAGTAAAGGGCGAGTACGAGCAGTACTTC
TRBV28,.,.,TRBJ1-5,CASSFGDYGNQPQHF,TGTGCCAGCAGTTTCGGGGATTATGGCAATCAGCCCCAGCATTTT
TRBV7-6,TRBD1,.,TRBJ1-6,CASSMGQGGQNSPLHF,TGTGCCAGCAGCATGGGACAGGGAGGCCAGAATTCACCCCTCCACTTT
TRBV2,TRBD2,few,TRBJ2-1,CASLTTSGSKSSYNEQFF,TGTGCCAGTCTAACGACTAGCGGGTCCAAGAGCTCCTACAATGAGCAGTTCTTC
TRBV5-1,.,.,TRBJ1-2,CASSLLGSYGYTF,TGCGCCAGCAGCTTATTGGGAAGCTATGGCTACACCTTC
TRBV9,.,.,TRBJ2-3,CASSVSHRPDTQYF,TGTGCCAGCAGCGTAAGCCATCGCCCAGATACGCAGTATTTT
TRBV23-1,TRBD1,.,TRBJ2-7,CASSHLIGQGYEQYF,TGCGCCAGCAGTCATCTTATCGGACAGGGTTACGAGCAGTACTTC
TRBV7-2,.,.,TRBJ1-3,CASSLFPVSLLGNTIYF,TGTGCCAGCAGCTTGTTCCCCGTCAGCCTCCTTGGAAACACCATATATTTT
TRBV30,TRBD1,.,TRBJ1-2,CAWSVSGTGGGYGYTF,TGTGCCTGGAGTGTTTCCGGGACAGGAGGGGGCTATGGCTACACCTTC
TRBV5-5,TRBD2,.,TRBJ2-5,CASSLRGGQETQYF,TGTGCCAGCAGCTTACGGGGGGGTCAAGAGACCCAGTACTTC
TRBV6-1,TRBD1,.,TRBJ2-7,CASSDPGQRTYEQYF,TGTGCCAGCAGTGACCCGGGACAGCGAACCTACGAGCAGTACTTC
TRBV7-2,.,.,TRBJ2-3,CASSFRGTDTQYF,TGTGCCAGCAGCTTCCGTGGCACAGATACGCAGTATTTT
TRBV4-1,TRBD2,.,TRBJ2-1,CASSLEGGTASNEQFF,TGCGCCAGCAGCCTTGAGGGAGGGACTGCCTCCAATGAGCAGTTCTTC
TRBV27,.,.,TRBJ1-6,CASSFRNSPLHF,TGTGCCAGCAGTTTCAGGAATTCACCCCTCCACTTT
TRBV28,.,.,TRBJ1-1,CASSLWGRQFMNTEAFF,TGTGCCAGCAGTTTATGGGGCAGGCAATTCATGAACACTGAAGCTTTCTTT
TRBV7-9,.,.,TRBJ2-3,CASSPGQSDTQYF,TGTGCCAGCAGCCCCGGACAGTCAGATACGCAGTATTTT
TRBV9,TRBD2,.,TRBJ2-2,CASSGKPGTSGRITGELFF,TGTGCCAGCAGTGGAAAACCCGGGACTAGCGGGAGGATCACCGGGGAGCTGTTTTTT
TRBV4-2,.,.,TRBJ2-5,CASSQDLVTASQYF,TGTGCCAGCAGCCAAGATCTAGTAACGGCGTCCCAGTACTTC
TRBV19,.,.,TRBJ2-6,CASSLNTGANVLTF,TGTGCCAGTAGTCTCAATACCGGGGCCAACGTCCTGACTTTC
TRBV5-8,.,.,TRBJ2-7,CASSTRGRNYEQYF,TGTGCCAGCAGCACCCGGGGGAGGAATTACGAGCAGTACTTC
TRBV7-9,.,.,TRBJ1-1,CASSLALILGTEAFF,TGTGCCAGCAGCTTAGCGCTAATCTTGGGCACTGAAGCTTTCTTT
TRBV2,.,.,TRBJ1-2,CASSGGGVLYGYTF,TGTGCCAGCAGTGGCGGGGGGGTGCTCTATGGCTACACCTTC
TRBV27,TRBD1,.,TRBJ1-3,CASRKKGGPGNTMYF,TGTGCCAGCAGAAAGAAAGGGGGCCCCGGAAACACCATGTATTTT
TRBV18,.,.,TRBJ2-2,CASSPEGGELFF,TGTGCCAGCTCACCAGAGGGCGGGGAGCTGTTTTTT
TRBV4-2,TRBD2,.,TRBJ2-1,CASSENGRAGQFF,TGTGCCAGCAGCGAAAACGGGAGGGCCGGGCAGTTCTTC
TRBV9,TRBD1,.,TRBJ1-6,CASSRGQRDNSPLHF,TGTGCCAGCAGCCGGGGACAGCGAGATAATTCACCCCTCCACTTT
TRBV15,TRBD1,.,TRBJ1-4,CATSRYYGTGEGKLFF,TGTGCCACCAGCAGATATTACGGGACAGGGGAGGGAAAACTGTTTTTT
TRBV6-2/TRBV6-3,TRBD2,.,TRBJ2-1,CASSSLAGGPNNEQFF,TGTGCCAGCAGTTCTTTAGCGGGGGGGCCAAACAATGAGCAGTTCTTC
TRBV7-2,.,few,TRBJ1-5,CASAMGVSNQPQHF,TGTGCCAGTGCGATGGGGGTTAGCAATCAGCCCCAGCATTTT
TRBV6-5,.,few,TRBJ2-7,CASSTSILGSYEQYF,TGTGCCAGCAGTACCTCGATATTAGGATCCTACGAGCAGTACTTC
TRBV6-2/TRBV6-3,TRBD1,once,TRBJ2-7,CASSYEGTGVTYEQYF,TGTGCCAGCAGTTACGAAGGGACAGGGGTAACCTACGAGCAGTACTTC
TRBV3-1/TRBV3-2,.,.,TRBJ1-5,CASSQDGGLGPQHF,TGTGCCAGCAGCCAAGACGGGGGGCTGGGGCCCCAGCATTTT
TRBV7-9,TRBD1,.,TRBJ1-2,CASSQTTGVYGYTF,TGTGCCAGCAGCCAAACGACAGGGGTGTATGGCTACACCTTC
TRBV6-5,.,.,TRBJ1-2,CASINYLGEYGYTF,TGTGCCAGTATCAACTACCTCGGGGAGTATGGCTACACCTTC
TRBV12-3/TRBV12-4,.,.,TRBJ1-4,CASSFRGDEKLFF,TGTGCCAGCAGTTTTAGGGGAGATGAAAAACTGTTTTTT
TRBV24-1,.,.,TRBJ1-3,CATSDLGRRSGNTIYF,TGTGCCACCAGTGATTTGGGCAGGCGTTCTGGAAACACCATATATTTT
TRBV19,TRBD1,.,TRBJ1-5,CASSIAPRGAGNQPQHF,TGTGCCAGTAGTATAGCCCCCAGGGGGGCGGGCAATCAGCCCCAGCATTTT
TRBV3-1/TRBV3-2,TRBD1,few,TRBJ1-6,CASSRTDRERSPLHF,TGTGCCAGCAGCCGGACGGACAGGGAGCGTTCACCCCTCCACTTT
TRBV29-1,.,.,TRBJ1-3,CSVDYGNTIYF,TGCAGCGTTGATTATGGCAACACCATATATTTT
TRBV18,.,.,TRBJ1-1,CASSPSLRGGNTEAFF,TGTGCCAGCTCACCGTCGTTGAGAGGAGGAAACACTGAAGCTTTCTTT
TRBV6-6,TRBD2,.,TRBJ2-7,CASSPFLGLAVSYEQYF,TGTGCCAGCAGTCCTTTTCTCGGACTAGCGGTCTCCTACGAGCAGTACTTC
TRBV14,TRBD2,.,TRBJ2-3,CASSQTSGLRTDTQYF,TGTGCCAGCAGCCAAACTAGCGGGCTACGCACAGATACGCAGTATTTT
TRBV12-3/TRBV12-4,.,.,TRBJ2-3,CASSLQGDTQYF,TGTGCCAGCAGTTTACAGGGGGATACGCAGTATTTT